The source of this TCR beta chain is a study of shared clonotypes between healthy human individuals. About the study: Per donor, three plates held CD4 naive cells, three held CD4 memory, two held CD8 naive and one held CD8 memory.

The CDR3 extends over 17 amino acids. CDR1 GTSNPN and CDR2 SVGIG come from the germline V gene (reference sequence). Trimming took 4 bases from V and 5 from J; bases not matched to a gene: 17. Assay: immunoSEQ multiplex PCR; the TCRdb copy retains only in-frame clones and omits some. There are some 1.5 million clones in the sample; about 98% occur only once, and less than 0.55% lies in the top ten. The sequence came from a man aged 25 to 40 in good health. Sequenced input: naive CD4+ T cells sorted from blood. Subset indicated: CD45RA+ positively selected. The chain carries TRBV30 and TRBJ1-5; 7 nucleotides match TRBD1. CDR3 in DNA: TGTGCCTGGACCGCCGGGCGACAGGGCTGGCGGGATCAGCCCCAGCATTTT. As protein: CAWTAGRQGWRDQPQHF. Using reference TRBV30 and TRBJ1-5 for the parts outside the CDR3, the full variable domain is SQTIHQWPATLVQPVGSPLSLECTVEGTSNPNLYWYRQAAGRGLQLLFYSVGIGQISSEVPQNLSASRPQDRQFILSSKKLLLSDSGFYLCAWTAGRQGWRDQPQHFGDGTRLSIL.